This record looks at one T cell receptor beta chain sequence and its context. The target antigen is unknown. Primers for the PCR totalled 60 Vbeta and 13 Jbeta. Clones were sequenced by immunoSEQ multiplex PCR, and TCRdb holds only the in-frame ones, with some missing. The sample holds 160,000 or so clones, around 80% seen once. This entry is derived from a study of cytomegalovirus exposure and HLA in healthy donors. Study context: Unique TCR beta sequences numbering 117 million came from around 180 million T cells in an earlier analysis. The study's early data release held about 80 million unique TCRs from HLA-typed donors.

Study-level findings and limits: No immune exposure information besides CMV serostatus was available. Some V segments could not be told apart, so they were left out, TRBV6-2 and TRBV6-3 among them.

The CDR3 is 15 residues long. From germline, CDR1 is LGHNA and CDR2 YSLEER. After removal of 3 bases from V and 8 bases from J, the junction contained 10 bases not matched to a gene. Sequencing input: PBMCs. V is TRBV4-3 and J is TRBJ2-3; 8 nucleotides line up with TRBD2. This clonotype was obtained from a woman aged 40 to 50 in good health and CMV-seronegative. CDR3 residues: CASSQGGTSSLTQYF. The CDR3 nucleotides read TGCGCCAGCAGCCAGGGCGGGACTAGTAGTCTTACGCAGTATTTT.